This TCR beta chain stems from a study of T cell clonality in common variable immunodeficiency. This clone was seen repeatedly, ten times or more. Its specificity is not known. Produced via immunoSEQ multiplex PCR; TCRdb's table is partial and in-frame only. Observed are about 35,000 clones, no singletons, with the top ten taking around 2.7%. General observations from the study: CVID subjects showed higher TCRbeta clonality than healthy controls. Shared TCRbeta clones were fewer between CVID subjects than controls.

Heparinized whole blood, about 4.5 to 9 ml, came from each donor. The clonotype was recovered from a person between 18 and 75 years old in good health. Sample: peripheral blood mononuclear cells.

The CDR3 sequence is CASSSTTSGRTSTDTQYF. CDR3 bases read: TGTGCCAGCAGTTCAACGACTAGCGGGAGGACAAGCACAGATACG. The chain couples TRBV28 to TRBJ2-3; 13 nucleotides match TRBD2. Read data end 3 residues before the CDR3 end; the end is taken from the germline J gene. Germline-derived CDR1 and CDR2 are MDHEN and SYDVKM. V trimming: 4 bases; J trimming: 0 bases; junction bases outside the gene matches: 7. There are 18 residues in the CDR3. Using reference TRBV28 and TRBJ2-3 for the parts outside the CDR3, the full variable domain is DVKVTQSSRYLVKRTGEKVFLECVQDMDHENMFWYRQDPGLGLRLIYFSYDVKMKEKGDIPEGYSVSREKKERFSLILESASTNQTSMYLCASSSTTSGRTSTDTQYFGPGTRLTVL.